The rows below give T cell receptor beta chains drawn from one sample of a study of a mutant IDH1 vaccine in newly diagnosed glioma. Sequencing used immunoSEQ multiplex PCR; TCRdb keeps in-frame clones, though not all of them. This sample has around 54,000 clones, with under 85% found just once. Antigens of these TCRs are unknown. The sequences come from PBMCs, collected from a glioma patient whose treatment included an IDH1 peptide vaccine. Receptors originate from a woman aged 45-65 years with glioma. Each CDR3 is given with its conserved first and last residue. A D gene is named only where the DNA matches it firmly. Expanded clones get a size class; other rows say once, few or many, or leave the size out.

>TRBV7-9|TRBD1|.|TRBJ1-2
TGTGCCAGCAGGGCGACAGGGGATAACTATGGCTACACCTTC
CASRATGDNYGYTF
>TRBV5-4|.|.|TRBJ2-7
TGTGCCAGCAGCTTAGACCTGACCTACGAGCAGTACTTC
CASSLDLTYEQYF
>TRBV27|.|.|TRBJ2-1
TGTGCCAGCAGTTTGACAGGGAGGAGCTCCTACAATGAGCAGTTCTTC
CASSLTGRSSYNEQFF
>TRBV29-1|.|.|TRBJ1-3
TGCAGCGTTCGACCCCCAGAATCTGGAAACACCATATATTTT
CSVRPPESGNTIYF
>TRBV5-4|.|.|TRBJ2-3
TGTGCCAGCAGCTTGGTTGGGGGGGCCACAGATACGCAGTATTTT
CASSLVGGATDTQYF
>TRBV5-1|TRBD1|.|TRBJ2-1
TGCGCCAGCAGCTTGGCCGGGACAGGGGGCGGAGATGAGCAGTTCTTC
CASSLAGTGGGDEQFF
>TRBV30|.|once|TRBJ2-3
TGTGCCTGGAGTGCGGGGGGCCCAGTAGATACGCAGTATTTT
CAWSAGGPVDTQYF
>TRBV4-3|TRBD2|.|TRBJ2-1
TGCGCCAGCAGCCAAGGGACTAGCGGCTACAATGAGCAGTTCTTC
CASSQGTSGYNEQFF
>TRBV9|.|.|TRBJ1-1
TGTGCCAGCAGCGTAGGGGGGGGGCAGGGAAGGTTGGCTTTCTTT
CASSVGGGQGRLAFF
>TRBV5-4|.|.|TRBJ1-5
TGTGCCAGCAGCTTGGACACAGACAGCAATCAGCCCCAGCATTTT
CASSLDTDSNQPQHF
>TRBV6-4|.|.|TRBJ1-2
TGTGCCAGCACGTCGGAGGCGGGATCCTATGGCTACACCTTC
CASTSEAGSYGYTF
>TRBV2|.|.|TRBJ1-5
TGTGCCAGCAGGCCCATAGGGGTAGGACAGCCCCAGCATTTT
CASRPIGVGQPQHF
>TRBV23-1|.|.|TRBJ1-6
TGCGCCAGCAGACCGACGGACAGTAAGAATTCACCCCTCCACTTT
CASRPTDSKNSPLHF
>TRBV5-1|TRBD1|.|TRBJ1-3
TGCGCCAGCAGCCTCCGGGGGACAGGGAACTCTGGAAACACCATATATTTT
CASSLRGTGNSGNTIYF
>TRBV4-2|TRBD2|once|TRBJ2-5
TGTGCCAGCAGCCACCTTAAGACTAGCTCCCAGACCCAGTACTTC
CASSHLKTSSQTQYF
>TRBV7-2|.|.|TRBJ1-2
TGTGCCAGCAGCTTAGCGAGAGAGACAGGCGACTATGGCTACACCTTC
CASSLARETGDYGYTF
>TRBV9|.|.|TRBJ2-5
TGTGCCAGCAGCGTAGGGGGGGACACTCAAGAGACCCAGTACTTC
CASSVGGDTQETQYF
>TRBV4-1|.|medium-sized|TRBJ1-4
TGCGCCAGCAGCTTGCGGGAGCCTGAAAAACTGTTTTTT
CASSLREPEKLFF
>TRBV6-5|.|.|TRBJ1-5
TGTGCCAGCAGTTTGAGGATGGAGGCCCTCAATCAGCCCCAGCATTTT
CASSLRMEALNQPQHF
>TRBV25-1|TRBD1|.|TRBJ2-7
TGTGCCAGCAGTGTTGGGACAGGGCAGCAGTACTTC
CASSVGTGQQYF
>TRBV14|TRBD1|.|TRBJ1-1
TGTGCCAGCAAAAGGACAGGACGGAACACTGAAGCTTTCTTT
CASKRTGRNTEAFF
>TRBV6-5|TRBD1|.|TRBJ2-7
TGTGCCAGCCGGATCGGGACAGGGGGCTACGAGCAGTACTTC
CASRIGTGGYEQYF
>TRBV5-1|.|.|TRBJ2-5
TGCGCCAGCAGCTATAGGGGGGCGGGAGAGACCCAGTACTTC
CASSYRGAGETQYF
>TRBV5-8|.|once|TRBJ1-1
TGTGCCAGCACCCGCTCGGGGGAAGTGCTAGACACTGAAGCTTTCTTT
CASTRSGEVLDTEAFF
>TRBV2|.|few|TRBJ1-5
TGTGCCAGCAGTACCGGACAGCTCGGACGGCATTTT
CASSTGQLGRHF
>TRBV30|.|.|TRBJ2-3
TGTGCCTGGAGTGTGACCTCCAGCACAGATACGCAGTATTTT
CAWSVTSSTDTQYF
>TRBV2|.|.|TRBJ2-4
TGTGCCAGCAGTGGGGGAGAAAACATTCAGTACTTC
CASSGGENIQYF
>TRBV5-1|.|few|TRBJ1-5
TGCGCCAGCAGCTTGACCGGTAGCAATCAGCCCCAGCATTTT
CASSLTGSNQPQHF
>TRBV25-1|TRBD2|.|TRBJ2-5
TGTGCCAGCAGTGAAGCTACTAGCGGGGGGTATAGGGAGACCCAGTACTTC
CASSEATSGGYRETQYF
>TRBV6-6|.|.|TRBJ1-5
TGTGCCAGTGGGAATGGGGTTAGGGATCAGCCCCAGCATTTT
CASGNGVRDQPQHF
>TRBV2|.|.|TRBJ1-5
TGTGCCAGTAGTTCCGGGGGAAGTGGGGTCAACAATCAGCCCCAGCATTTT
CASSSGGSGVNNQPQHF
>TRBV2|.|once|TRBJ2-6
TGTGCCAGCAGCCTAGACGGCTACTCTGGGGCCAACGTCCTGACTTTC
CASSLDGYSGANVLTF
>TRBV6-5|.|.|TRBJ2-5
TGTGCCAGCAGTGCCCTGCGCAGCGGGTGGGAGACCCAGTACTTC
CASSALRSGWETQYF
>TRBV28|TRBD1|few|TRBJ1-5
TGTGCCAGCAGTTTGGTTCAGGGGGCCGGGCAGCCCCAGCATTTT
CASSLVQGAGQPQHF
>TRBV5-8|TRBD2|.|TRBJ2-2
TGTGCCAGCAGCTTGTACCCTCGGGGGGGGACCACCGGGGAGCTGTTTTTT
CASSLYPRGGTTGELFF
>TRBV10-3|.|.|TRBJ1-2
TGTGCCATCAGTGGGGTGTCAGATGGCTACACCTTC
CAISGVSDGYTF
>TRBV30|.|.|TRBJ2-3
TGTGCCTGGAGTGTAGTGACCCCTAGCACAGATACGCAGTATTTT
CAWSVVTPSTDTQYF
>TRBV5-1|.|.|TRBJ1-1
TGCGCCAGCAGCTTTAATGGGAACACTGAAGCTTTCTTT
CASSFNGNTEAFF
>TRBV30|.|.|TRBJ1-2
TGTGCCTGGAGAGCCAAAAGACAGGCCAGGGGTGGCTACACCTTC
CAWRAKRQARGGYTF
>TRBV7-9|.|.|TRBJ1-2
TGTGCCAGCAGCACAGGGTCTGGCTACACCTTC
CASSTGSGYTF
>TRBV7-9|.|.|TRBJ2-1
TGTGCCAGCAGCTTAGCCCCCCCACCCGACAATGAGCAGTTCTTC
CASSLAPPPDNEQFF
>TRBV2|TRBD1|.|TRBJ1-2
TGTGCCAGCAGTCCGGGACAGGGTAACTATGGCTACACCTTC
CASSPGQGNYGYTF
>TRBV5-1|.|.|TRBJ2-5
TGCGCCAGCAGCGAGTTCTTCCAAGAGACCCAGTACTTC
CASSEFFQETQYF
>TRBV10-3|.|once|TRBJ2-3
TGTGCCATCAGTGAGTCTGACCGTGGCACAGATACGCAGTATTTT
CAISESDRGTDTQYF
>TRBV9|.|.|TRBJ1-1
TGTGCCAGCAGCGTAGCCTTGGGGGAGGACACTGAAGCTTTCTTT
CASSVALGEDTEAFF
>TRBV5-1|TRBD1|.|TRBJ1-1
TGCGCCAGCAGCTTGACCCCGAGCGACAGGGGGCCATTGAACACTGAAGCTTTCTTT
CASSLTPSDRGPLNTEAFF
>TRBV19|.|few|TRBJ1-1
TGTGCCAGTAGGCCGCCCGGAAATGAAGCTTTCTTT
CASRPPGNEAFF
>TRBV7-2|.|.|TRBJ2-7
TGTGCCAGCAGCCCCAGCTCCTACGAGCAGTACTTC
CASSPSSYEQYF
>TRBV9|.|.|TRBJ2-3
TGTGCCAGCAGCCATAGCACAGATACGCAGTATTTT
CASSHSTDTQYF
>TRBV4-3|.|.|TRBJ1-4
TGCGCCAGCAGCCAAGATTATAGCAGGGATGAAAAACTGTTTTTT
CASSQDYSRDEKLFF
>TRBV19|TRBD1|.|TRBJ2-1
TGTGCCAGTAGTATGAGGACAGGGAGAGATGAGCAGTTCTTC
CASSMRTGRDEQFF